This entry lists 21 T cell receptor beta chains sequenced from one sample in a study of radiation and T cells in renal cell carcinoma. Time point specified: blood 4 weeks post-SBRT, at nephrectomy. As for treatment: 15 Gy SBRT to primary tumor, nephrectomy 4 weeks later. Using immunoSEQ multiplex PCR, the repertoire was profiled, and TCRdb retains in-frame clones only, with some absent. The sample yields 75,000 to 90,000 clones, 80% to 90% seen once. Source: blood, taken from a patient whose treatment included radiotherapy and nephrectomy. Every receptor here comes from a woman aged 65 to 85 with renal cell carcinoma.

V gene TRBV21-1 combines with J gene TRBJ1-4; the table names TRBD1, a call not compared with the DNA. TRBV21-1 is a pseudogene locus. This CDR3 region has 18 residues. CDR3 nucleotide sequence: TGTGCCAGCAGCAATCGATCCTCCCGGGACAGAAGAAATGAAAAACTGTTTTTT. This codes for CASSNRSSRDRRNEKLFF.

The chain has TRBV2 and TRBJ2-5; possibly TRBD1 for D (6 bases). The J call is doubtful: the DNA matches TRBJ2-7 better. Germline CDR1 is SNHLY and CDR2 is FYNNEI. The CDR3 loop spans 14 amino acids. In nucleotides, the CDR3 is TGTGCCAGCAAATCGCAGGGGTCCTCCTACGAGCAGTACTTC. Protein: CASKSQGSSYEQYF.

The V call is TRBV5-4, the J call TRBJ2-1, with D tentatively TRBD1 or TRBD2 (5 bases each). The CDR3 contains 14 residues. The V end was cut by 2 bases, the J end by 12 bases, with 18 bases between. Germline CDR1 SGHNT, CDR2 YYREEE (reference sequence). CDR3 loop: CASSLWGPGAAQFF. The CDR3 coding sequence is TGTGCCAGCAGCTTATGGGGCCCCGGGGCGGCGCAGTTCTTC.

This chain's CDR3 is CASSEAGSETQYF. In DNA form, the CDR3 reads TGTGCCAGCAGCGAGGCGGGGTCGGAGACCCAGTACTTC. J is TRBJ2-5 and V is TRBV9; tentatively, D is TRBD2 (6 bases). The V gene lost 3 bases and the J gene lost 5 bases, with 11 bases spanning the gap. The CDR3 extends over 13 amino acids. CDR1 SGDLS and CDR2 YYNGEE come from the germline V gene. The whole variable domain, remainder taken from reference TRBV9 and TRBJ2-5, is DSGVTQTPKHLITATGQRVTLRCSPRSGDLSVYWYQQSLDQGLQFLIQYYNGEERAKGNILERFSAQQFPDLHSELNLSSLELGDSALYFCASSEAGSETQYFGPGTRLLVL.

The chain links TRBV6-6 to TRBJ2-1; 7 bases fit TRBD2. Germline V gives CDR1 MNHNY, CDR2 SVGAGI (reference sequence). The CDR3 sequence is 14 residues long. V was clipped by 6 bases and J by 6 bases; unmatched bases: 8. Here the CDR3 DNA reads TGTGCCAGCAGCCCTTGGGAGGGGAGCAATGAGCAGTTCTTC. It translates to CASSPWEGSNEQFF.

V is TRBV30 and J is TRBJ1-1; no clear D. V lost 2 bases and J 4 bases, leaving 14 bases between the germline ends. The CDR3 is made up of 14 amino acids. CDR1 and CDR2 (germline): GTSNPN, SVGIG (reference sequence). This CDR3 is CAWSFGWVGTEAFF. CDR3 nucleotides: TGTGCCTGGAGTTTCGGTTGGGTGGGCACTGAAGCTTTCTTT.

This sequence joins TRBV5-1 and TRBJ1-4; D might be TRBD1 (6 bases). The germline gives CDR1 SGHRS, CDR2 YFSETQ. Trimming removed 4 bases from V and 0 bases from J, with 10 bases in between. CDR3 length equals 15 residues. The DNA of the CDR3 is TGCGCCAGCAGCGCCACAGGGACAACTAATGAAAAACTGTTTTTT. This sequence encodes CASSATGTTNEKLFF. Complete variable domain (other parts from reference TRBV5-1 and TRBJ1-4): KAGVTQTPRYLIKTRGQQVTLSCSPISGHRSVSWYQQTPGQGLQFLFEYFSETQRNKGNFPGRFSGRQFSNSRSEMNVSTLELGDSALYLCASSATGTTNEKLFFGSGTQLSVL.

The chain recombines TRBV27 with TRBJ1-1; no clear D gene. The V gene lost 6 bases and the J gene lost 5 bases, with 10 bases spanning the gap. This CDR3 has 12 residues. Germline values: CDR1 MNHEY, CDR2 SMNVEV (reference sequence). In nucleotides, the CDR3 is TGTGCCAGCAGCAAGGACTTTACTGAAGCTTTCTTT. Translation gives CASSKDFTEAFF.

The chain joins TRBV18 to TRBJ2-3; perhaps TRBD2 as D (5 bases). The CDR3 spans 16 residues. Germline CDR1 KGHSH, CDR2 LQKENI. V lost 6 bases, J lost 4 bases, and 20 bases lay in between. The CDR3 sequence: CASSLAFPADADTQYF. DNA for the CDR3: TGTGCCAGCTCGCTAGCTTTTCCCGCAGACGCAGATACGCAGTATTTT. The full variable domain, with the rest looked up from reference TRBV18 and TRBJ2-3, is NAGVMQNPRHLVRRRGQEARLRCSPMKGHSHVYWYRQLPEEGLKFMVYLQKENIIDESGMPKERFSAEFPKEGPSILRIQQVVRGDSAAYFCASSLAFPADADTQYFGPGTRLTVL.

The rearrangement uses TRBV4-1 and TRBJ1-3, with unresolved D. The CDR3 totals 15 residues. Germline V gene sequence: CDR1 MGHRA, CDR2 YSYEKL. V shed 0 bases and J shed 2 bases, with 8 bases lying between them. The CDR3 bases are TGCGCCAGCAGCCAAGATCAAGGGACTGGAAACACCATATATTTT. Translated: CASSQDQGTGNTIYF.

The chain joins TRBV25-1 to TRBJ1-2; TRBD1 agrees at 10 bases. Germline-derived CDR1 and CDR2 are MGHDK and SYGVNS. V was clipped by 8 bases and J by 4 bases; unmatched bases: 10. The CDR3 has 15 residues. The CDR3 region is CASEKGQGIIYGYTF. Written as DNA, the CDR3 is TGTGCCAGCGAAAAGGGACAGGGGATAATCTATGGCTACACCTTC.

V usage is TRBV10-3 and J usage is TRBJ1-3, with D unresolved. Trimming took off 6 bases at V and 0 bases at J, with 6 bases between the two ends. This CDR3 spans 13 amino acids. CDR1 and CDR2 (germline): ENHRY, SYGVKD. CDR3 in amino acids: CAIRQNSGNTIYF. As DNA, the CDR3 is TGTGCCATCAGACAAAACTCTGGAAACACCATATATTTT.

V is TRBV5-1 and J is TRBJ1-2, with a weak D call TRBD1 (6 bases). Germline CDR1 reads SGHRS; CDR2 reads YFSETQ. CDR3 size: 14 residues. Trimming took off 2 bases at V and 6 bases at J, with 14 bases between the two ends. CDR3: CASSLGGLQNGYTF. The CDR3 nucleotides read TGCGCCAGCAGCTTAGGGGGTTTACAGAATGGCTACACCTTC.

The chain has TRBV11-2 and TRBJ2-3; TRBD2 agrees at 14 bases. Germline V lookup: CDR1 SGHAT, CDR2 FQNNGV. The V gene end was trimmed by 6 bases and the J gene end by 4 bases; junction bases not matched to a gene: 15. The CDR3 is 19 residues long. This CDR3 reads CASRYRTSGGPFRPDTQYF. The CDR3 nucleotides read TGTGCCAGCAGGTACCGGACTAGCGGGGGGCCGTTTAGACCAGATACGCAGTATTTT.

As DNA, the CDR3 is TGTGCCAGCAGTTCACACAGGTTGAACACTGAAGCTTTCTTT. Residues: CASSSHRLNTEAFF. The J gene is TRBJ1-1, the V gene TRBV28, with a tentative D call TRBD1 (5 bases). Looked up from germline, CDR1 is MDHEN and CDR2 is SYDVKM. V lost 4 bases and J lost 0, with 9 bases in between. The CDR3 is 14 amino acids.

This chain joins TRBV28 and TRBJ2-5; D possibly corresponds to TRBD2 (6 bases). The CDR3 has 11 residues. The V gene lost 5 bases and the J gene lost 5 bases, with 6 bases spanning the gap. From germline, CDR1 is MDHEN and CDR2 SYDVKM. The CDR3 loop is CASSREETQYF. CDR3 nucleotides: TGTGCCAGCAGTCGGGAGGAGACCCAGTACTTC.

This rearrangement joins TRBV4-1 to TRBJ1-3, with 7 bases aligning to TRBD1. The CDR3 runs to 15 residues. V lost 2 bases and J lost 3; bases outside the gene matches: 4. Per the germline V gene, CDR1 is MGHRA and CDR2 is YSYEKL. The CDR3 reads CASSQNRGYGNTIYF. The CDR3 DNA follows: TGCGCCAGCAGCCAAAACAGGGGATATGGAAACACCATATATTTT.

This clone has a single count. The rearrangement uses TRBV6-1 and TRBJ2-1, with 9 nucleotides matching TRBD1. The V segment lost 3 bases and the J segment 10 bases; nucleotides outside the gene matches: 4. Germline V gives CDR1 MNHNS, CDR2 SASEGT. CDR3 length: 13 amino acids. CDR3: CASSDRQGGEQFF. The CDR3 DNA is TGTGCCAGCAGTGATAGACAGGGGGGGGAGCAGTTCTTC.

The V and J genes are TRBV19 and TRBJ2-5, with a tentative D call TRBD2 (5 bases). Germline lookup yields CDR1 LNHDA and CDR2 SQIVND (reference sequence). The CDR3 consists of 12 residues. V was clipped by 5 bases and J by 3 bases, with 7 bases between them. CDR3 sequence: CASSAGKETQYF. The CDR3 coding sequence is TGTGCCAGTAGTGCCGGGAAAGAGACCCAGTACTTC.

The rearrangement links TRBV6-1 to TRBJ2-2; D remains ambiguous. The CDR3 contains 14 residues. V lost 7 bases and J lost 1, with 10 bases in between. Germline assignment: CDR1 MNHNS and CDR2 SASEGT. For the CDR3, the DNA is TGTGCCAGCATTCCGACACTGAACACCGGGGAGCTGTTTTTT. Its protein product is CASIPTLNTGELFF.

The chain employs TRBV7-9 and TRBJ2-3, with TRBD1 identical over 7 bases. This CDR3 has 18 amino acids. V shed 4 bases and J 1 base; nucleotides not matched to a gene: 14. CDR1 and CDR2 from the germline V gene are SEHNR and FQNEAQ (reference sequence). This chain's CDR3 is CASSSSDDRTGRTDTQYF. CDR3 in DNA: TGTGCCAGCAGCTCTTCTGACGACCGGACAGGCCGCACAGATACGCAGTATTTT. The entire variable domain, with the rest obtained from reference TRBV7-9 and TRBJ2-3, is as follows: DTGVSQNPRHKITKRGQNVTFRCDPISEHNRLYWYRQTLGQGPEFLTYFQNEAQLEKSRLLSDRFSAERPKGSFSTLEIQRTEQGDSAMYLCASSSSDDRTGRTDTQYFGPGTRLTVL.